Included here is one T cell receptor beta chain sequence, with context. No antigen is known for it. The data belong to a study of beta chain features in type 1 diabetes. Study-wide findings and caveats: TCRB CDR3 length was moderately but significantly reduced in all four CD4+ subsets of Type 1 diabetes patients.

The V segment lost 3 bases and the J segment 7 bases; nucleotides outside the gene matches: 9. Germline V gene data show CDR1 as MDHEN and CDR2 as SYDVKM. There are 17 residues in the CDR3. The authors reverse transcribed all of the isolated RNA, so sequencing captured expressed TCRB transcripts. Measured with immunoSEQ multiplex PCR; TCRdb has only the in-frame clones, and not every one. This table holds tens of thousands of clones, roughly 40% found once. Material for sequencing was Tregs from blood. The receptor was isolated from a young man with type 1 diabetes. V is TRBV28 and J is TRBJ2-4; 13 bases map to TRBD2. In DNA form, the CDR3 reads TGTGCCAGCAGTTTGCCCACTAGCGGGAGGGCCCGGAACATTCAGTACTTC. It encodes CASSLPTSGRARNIQYF.